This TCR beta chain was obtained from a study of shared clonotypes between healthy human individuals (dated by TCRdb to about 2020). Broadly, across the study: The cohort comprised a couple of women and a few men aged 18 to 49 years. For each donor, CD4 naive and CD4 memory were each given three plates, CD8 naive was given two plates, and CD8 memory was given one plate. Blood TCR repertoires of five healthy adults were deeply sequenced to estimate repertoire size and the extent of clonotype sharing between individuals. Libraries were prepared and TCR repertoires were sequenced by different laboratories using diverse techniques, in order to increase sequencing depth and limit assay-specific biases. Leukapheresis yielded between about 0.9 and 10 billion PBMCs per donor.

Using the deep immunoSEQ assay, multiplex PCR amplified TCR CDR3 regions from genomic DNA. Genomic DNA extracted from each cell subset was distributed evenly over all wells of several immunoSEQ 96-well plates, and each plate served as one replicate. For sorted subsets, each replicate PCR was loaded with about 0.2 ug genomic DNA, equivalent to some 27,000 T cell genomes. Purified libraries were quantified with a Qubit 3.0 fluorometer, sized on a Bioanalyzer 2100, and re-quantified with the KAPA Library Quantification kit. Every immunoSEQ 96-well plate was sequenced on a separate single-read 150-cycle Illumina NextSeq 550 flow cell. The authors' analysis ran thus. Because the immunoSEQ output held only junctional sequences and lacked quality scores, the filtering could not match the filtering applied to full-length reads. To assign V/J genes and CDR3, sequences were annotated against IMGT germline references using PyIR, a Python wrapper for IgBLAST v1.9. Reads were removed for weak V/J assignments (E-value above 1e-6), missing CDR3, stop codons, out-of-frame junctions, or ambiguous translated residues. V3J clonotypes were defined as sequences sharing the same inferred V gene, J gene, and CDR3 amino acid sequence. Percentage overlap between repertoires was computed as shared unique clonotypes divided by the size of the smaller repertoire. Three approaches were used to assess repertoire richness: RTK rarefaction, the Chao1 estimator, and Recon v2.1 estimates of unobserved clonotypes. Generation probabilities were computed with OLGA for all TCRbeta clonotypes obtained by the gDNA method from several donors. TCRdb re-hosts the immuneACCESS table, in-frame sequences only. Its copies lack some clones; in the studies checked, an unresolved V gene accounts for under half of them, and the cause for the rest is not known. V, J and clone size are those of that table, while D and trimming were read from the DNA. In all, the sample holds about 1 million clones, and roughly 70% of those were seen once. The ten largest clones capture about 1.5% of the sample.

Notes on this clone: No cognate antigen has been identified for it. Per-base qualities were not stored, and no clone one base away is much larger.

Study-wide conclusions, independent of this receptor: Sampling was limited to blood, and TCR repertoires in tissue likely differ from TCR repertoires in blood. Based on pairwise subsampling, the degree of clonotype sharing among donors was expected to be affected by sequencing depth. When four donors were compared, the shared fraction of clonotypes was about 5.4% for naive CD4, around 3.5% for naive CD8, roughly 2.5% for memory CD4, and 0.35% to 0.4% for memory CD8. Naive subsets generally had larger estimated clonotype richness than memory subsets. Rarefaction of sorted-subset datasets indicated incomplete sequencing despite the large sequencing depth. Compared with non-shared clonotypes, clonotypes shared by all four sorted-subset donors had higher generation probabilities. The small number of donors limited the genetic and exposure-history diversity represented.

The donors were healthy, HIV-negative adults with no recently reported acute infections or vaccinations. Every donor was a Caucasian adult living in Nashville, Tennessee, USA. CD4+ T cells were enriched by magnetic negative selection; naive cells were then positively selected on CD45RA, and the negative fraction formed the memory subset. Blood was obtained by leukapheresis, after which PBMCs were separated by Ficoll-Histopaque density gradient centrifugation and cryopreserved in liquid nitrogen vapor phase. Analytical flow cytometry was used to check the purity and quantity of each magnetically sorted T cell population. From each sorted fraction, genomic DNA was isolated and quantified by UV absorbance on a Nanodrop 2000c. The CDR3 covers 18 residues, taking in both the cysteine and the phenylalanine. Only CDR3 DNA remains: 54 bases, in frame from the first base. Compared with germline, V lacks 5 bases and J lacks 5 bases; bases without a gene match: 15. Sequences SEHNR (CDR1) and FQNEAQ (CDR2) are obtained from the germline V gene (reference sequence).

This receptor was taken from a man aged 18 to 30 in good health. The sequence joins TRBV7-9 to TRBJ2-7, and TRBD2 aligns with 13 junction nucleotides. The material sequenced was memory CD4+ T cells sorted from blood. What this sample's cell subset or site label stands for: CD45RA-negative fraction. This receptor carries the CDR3 CASSKRQGTSGRADEQYF. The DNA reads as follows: TGTGCCAGCAGCAAAAGACAGGGTACTAGCGGGAGGGCTGACGAGCAGTACTTC.